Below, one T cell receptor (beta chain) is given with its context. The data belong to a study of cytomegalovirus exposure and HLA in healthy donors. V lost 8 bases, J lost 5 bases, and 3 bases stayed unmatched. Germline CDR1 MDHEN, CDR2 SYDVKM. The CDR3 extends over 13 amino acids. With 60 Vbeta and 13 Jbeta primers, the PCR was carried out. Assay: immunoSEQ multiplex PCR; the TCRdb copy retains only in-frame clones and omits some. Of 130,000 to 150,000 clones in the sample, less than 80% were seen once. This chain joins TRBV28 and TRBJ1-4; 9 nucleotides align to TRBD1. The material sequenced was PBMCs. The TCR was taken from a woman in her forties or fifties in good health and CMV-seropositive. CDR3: CASLDRGNEKLFF. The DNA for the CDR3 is TGTGCCAGCCTGGACAGGGGAAATGAAAAACTGTTTTTT.